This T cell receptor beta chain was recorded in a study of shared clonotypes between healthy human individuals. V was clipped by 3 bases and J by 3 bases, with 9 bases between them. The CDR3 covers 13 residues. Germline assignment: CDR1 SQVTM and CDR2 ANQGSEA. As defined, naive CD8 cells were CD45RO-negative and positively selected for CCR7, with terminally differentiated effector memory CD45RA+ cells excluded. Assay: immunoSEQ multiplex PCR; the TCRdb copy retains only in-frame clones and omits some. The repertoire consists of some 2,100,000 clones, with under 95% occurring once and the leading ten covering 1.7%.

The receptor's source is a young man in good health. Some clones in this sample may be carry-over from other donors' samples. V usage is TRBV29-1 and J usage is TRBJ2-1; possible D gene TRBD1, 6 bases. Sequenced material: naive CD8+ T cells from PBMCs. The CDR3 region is CSVEGAYYNEQFF. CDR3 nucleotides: TGCAGCGTTGAGGGGGCGTACTACAATGAGCAGTTCTTC.